The rows below give T cell receptor beta chains drawn from one sample of a study of a mutant IDH1 vaccine in newly diagnosed glioma. The protocol was immunoSEQ multiplex PCR, while the TCRdb copy is restricted to in-frame clones and leaves out a portion. This table holds 50,000 or so clones, around 80% found once. The antigens for these receptors are not known. The source was PBMCs, collected from a glioma patient whose treatment included an IDH1 peptide vaccine. The receptors derive from a woman between 40 and 55 years old with glioma. Each CDR3 is given with its conserved first and last residue. Fields, in order: CDR3 protein, CDR3 DNA, V gene, D gene, clone size, J gene. D genes are given only for firm matches. Size tells how often a clone was seen (once, few, many) or the class of an expanded clone, and some rows leave it out.

CASSQRNRETYGYTF TGTGCCAGCAGCCAAAGAAACCGCGAGACGTATGGCTACACCTTC TRBV14 . . TRBJ1-2
CASSFPDGIYGYTF TGTGCCAGCAGCTTTCCTGACGGAATATATGGCTACACCTTC TRBV5-6 . . TRBJ1-2
CASSPGTSEETQYF TGTGCCAGCAGCCCCGGGACTAGCGAAGAGACCCAGTACTTC TRBV5-4 TRBD2 . TRBJ2-5
CASSEAGEGYEQYF TGTGCCAGCAGTGAGGCAGGGGAGGGATACGAGCAGTACTTC TRBV2 . . TRBJ2-7
CATSSGPYKWGEAFF TGTGCCACCAGCAGCGGGCCCTACAAATGGGGTGAAGCTTTCTTT TRBV15 . . TRBJ1-1
CASSQEGSGGPGDTQYF TGCGCCAGCAGCCAAGAAGGGTCGGGGGGGCCAGGAGATACGCAGTATTTT TRBV4-3 TRBD2 . TRBJ2-3
CASSPFPGSAGELFF TGTGCCAGCTCACCATTCCCAGGGTCGGCCGGGGAGCTGTTTTTT TRBV18 . few TRBJ2-2
CASSEARPPGSPLHF TGTGCCAGCAGTGAAGCTAGACCTCCGGGGTCACCCCTCCACTTT TRBV2 . . TRBJ1-6
CAWRAGTGAYEQYF TGTGCCTGGAGAGCCGGGACAGGGGCCTACGAGCAGTACTTC TRBV30 TRBD1 . TRBJ2-7
CASSSPLKQYF TGTGCCAGCAGTTCGCCGCTAAAGCAGTACTTC TRBV6-1 . . TRBJ2-7
CASSLTQASLYEQYF TGTGCCAGCAGTCTGACACAAGCGTCCCTCTACGAGCAGTACTTC TRBV6-5 . . TRBJ2-7
CASSLDQGAEEQFF TGTGCCAGCAGCTTAGATCAGGGGGCAGAAGAGCAGTTCTTC TRBV11-2 TRBD1 once TRBJ2-1
CAWGGRGIIHEQYF TGTGCCTGGGGGGGTAGGGGGATCATCCACGAGCAGTACTTC TRBV30 . . TRBJ2-7
CAISESILTEPYEQYF TGTGCCATCAGTGAGTCGATTTTAACAGAGCCCTACGAGCAGTACTTC TRBV10-3 . . TRBJ2-7
CASRRSRLLYEQYF TGTGCCAGCAGACGGAGCCGACTACTCTACGAGCAGTACTTC TRBV6-5 . . TRBJ2-7
CASSEQGSNQPQHF TGTGCCAGCAGTGAACAGGGGAGCAATCAGCCCCAGCATTTT TRBV2 . . TRBJ1-5
CASSLGGGGGNQPQHF TGTGCCAGCAGTTTAGGAGGGGGCGGGGGCAATCAGCCCCAGCATTTT TRBV27 TRBD1 . TRBJ1-5
CASSATGGESHGYTF TGTGCCAGCAGCGCAACAGGGGGGGAAAGCCATGGCTACACCTTC TRBV9 TRBD1 . TRBJ1-2
CASSGTAGEQYF TGTGCCAGCTCGGGGACAGCCGGCGAGCAGTACTTC TRBV5-6 TRBD1 . TRBJ2-7
CASSLAGAQETQYF TGTGCCAGCAGCTTAGCGGGGGCACAAGAGACCCAGTACTTC TRBV7-9 . . TRBJ2-5
CATSRDLAGGNEQFF TGTGCCACCAGCAGAGATCTAGCGGGAGGGAATGAGCAGTTCTTC TRBV15 TRBD2 . TRBJ2-1
CASSFRATEAFF TGTGCCAGCAGCTTCAGGGCCACTGAAGCTTTCTTT TRBV5-6 . . TRBJ1-1
CASSKTGGWNTEAFF TGTGCCAGCAGTAAAACAGGGGGCTGGAACACTGAAGCTTTCTTT TRBV27 TRBD1 . TRBJ1-1
CASSLGVVETQYF TGCGCCAGCAGCCTGGGAGTTGTAGAGACCCAGTACTTC TRBV4-3 . . TRBJ2-5
CASSLLAGKNNQPQHF TGTGCCAGCAGCCTACTGGCGGGAAAAAACAATCAGCCCCAGCATTTT TRBV28 . . TRBJ1-5
CASSGTGTLETQYF TGTGCCAGCAGCGGAACAGGGACCCTGGAGACCCAGTACTTC TRBV9 . . TRBJ2-5
CASSILASEAFF TGTGCCAGTAGTATCTTAGCCTCTGAAGCTTTCTTT TRBV19 . . TRBJ1-1
CASSIVSGGRAFF TGTGCCAGTAGTATTGTGTCCGGGGGGAGAGCTTTCTTT TRBV19 . few TRBJ1-1
CASSPSRTGSSYEQYF TGTGCCAGCTCACCATCTAGGACAGGGAGCTCCTACGAGCAGTACTTC TRBV18 TRBD1 . TRBJ2-7
CASRLGPGMNTEAFF TGTGCCAGCAGGCTGGGACCGGGAATGAACACTGAAGCTTTCTTT TRBV27 . few TRBJ1-1
CASRTAGDRGYEQYF TGTGCCAGCAGGACAGCCGGGGACAGGGGTTACGAGCAGTACTTC TRBV11-2 TRBD1 . TRBJ2-7
CASSVGLLVTDTQYF TGTGCCAGCAGCGTAGGACTCCTTGTCACAGATACGCAGTATTTT TRBV9 . . TRBJ2-3
CASRRQAASNQPQHF TGTGCCAGCAGGAGACAGGCCGCTAGCAATCAGCCCCAGCATTTT TRBV27 . . TRBJ1-5
CASSSTAENTEAFF TGTGCCAGTAGTTCGACAGCTGAGAACACTGAAGCTTTCTTT TRBV19 . . TRBJ1-1
CASREDLFGRTEAFF TGCGCCAGCAGAGAGGACCTTTTCGGGAGGACTGAAGCTTTCTTT TRBV10-2 . . TRBJ1-1
CASGQGAPEQYF TGTGCCAGCGGACAGGGGGCGCCCGAGCAGTACTTC TRBV2 TRBD1 once TRBJ2-7
CASRPNTGENGEQYF TGTGCCAGCAGACCAAACACCGGTGAAAACGGCGAGCAGTACTTC TRBV5-4 . . TRBJ2-7
CASSISDRGYGYTF TGTGCCAGCAGCATCTCGGACAGGGGCTATGGCTACACCTTC TRBV5-4 TRBD1 . TRBJ1-2
CASSPVLPAGTDTQYF TGTGCCAGCTCACCAGTTCTACCCGCTGGCACAGATACGCAGTATTTT TRBV18 . . TRBJ2-3
CACLSGTGQFF TGTGCCTGCCTCAGCGGTACTGGGCAGTTCTTC TRBV30 . . TRBJ2-1
CASSDTTGELFF TGTGCCAGCAGTGATACGACCGGGGAGCTGTTTTTT TRBV25-1 . . TRBJ2-2
CASSIGQGVQNTEAFF TGTGCCAGTAGTATAGGACAGGGGGTTCAAAACACTGAAGCTTTCTTT TRBV19 TRBD1 . TRBJ1-1
CASSDRSSGTDTQYF TGTGCCAGCAGTGACAGGTCTAGCGGCACAGATACGCAGTATTTT TRBV6-1 . . TRBJ2-3
CASSTGSQMNEKLFF TGTGCCAGCTCAACGGGGTCGCAGATGAATGAAAAACTGTTTTTT TRBV18 . . TRBJ1-4
CASSYFQAGGYEQYF TGTGCCAGCAGTTACTTTCAGGCGGGGGGCTACGAGCAGTACTTC TRBV6-5 TRBD2 . TRBJ2-7
CASSQSLTGNYEQYF TGCGCCAGCAGTCAATCCTTGACAGGGAACTACGAGCAGTACTTC TRBV23-1 TRBD1 . TRBJ2-7
CASSLGQEGAGELFF TGCGCCAGCAGCCTCGGACAGGAGGGGGCCGGGGAGCTGTTTTTT TRBV4-1 . . TRBJ2-2
CASSSDTGSLSYTF TGTGCCAGCTCATCTGATACAGGGTCCTTGAGCTACACCTTC TRBV18 . few TRBJ1-2
CASSQSGGEYNEQFF TGCGCCAGCAGCCAAAGCGGGGGAGAATACAATGAGCAGTTCTTC TRBV4-3 TRBD2 . TRBJ2-1
CASSFLAGLGDEQYF TGTGCCAGCAGTTTCCTAGCGGGGTTAGGAGACGAGCAGTACTTC TRBV6-5 TRBD2 once TRBJ2-7
CASSLPPTRQGVGYGYTF TGTGCCAGCAGCTTGCCCCCCACAAGACAGGGCGTTGGCTATGGCTACACCTTC TRBV5-6 TRBD1 . TRBJ1-2